This TCR beta chain is drawn from a study of T cells in Graves' hyperthyroidism and ophthalmopathy. Findings and caveats of the study: The majority of expanded thyroid clonotypes above 0.001 also appeared in blood.

To note about this clonotype: Its target is not known.

V was pared by 3 bases and J by 5 bases, with 12 bases between. Germline CDR1 SGHRS, CDR2 YFSETQ. The CDR3 consists of 14 residues. TCR beta CDR3 sequences were amplified from RNA transcripts. TCR CDR3 underwent first-round RT-PCR with the HTBI primer set. Using its own MiXCR run on the multiplex PCR reads, TCRdb lists one record per CDR3 protein. Seen here are approximately 360,000 distinct CDR3 sequences, 15% to 19% observed once, and the top ten hold about a quarter. The sequence was collected from a woman between 18 and 29 years old with Graves' hyperthyroidism that later progressed to Graves' ophthalmopathy. The chain carries TRBV5-1 and TRBJ2-1; possible D gene TRBD2, 5 bases. The source material was blood. The CDR3 DNA sequence: TGCGCCAGCAGCTCCCCGGACTCGCACAATGAGCAGTTCTTC. It encodes CASSSPDSHNEQFF.